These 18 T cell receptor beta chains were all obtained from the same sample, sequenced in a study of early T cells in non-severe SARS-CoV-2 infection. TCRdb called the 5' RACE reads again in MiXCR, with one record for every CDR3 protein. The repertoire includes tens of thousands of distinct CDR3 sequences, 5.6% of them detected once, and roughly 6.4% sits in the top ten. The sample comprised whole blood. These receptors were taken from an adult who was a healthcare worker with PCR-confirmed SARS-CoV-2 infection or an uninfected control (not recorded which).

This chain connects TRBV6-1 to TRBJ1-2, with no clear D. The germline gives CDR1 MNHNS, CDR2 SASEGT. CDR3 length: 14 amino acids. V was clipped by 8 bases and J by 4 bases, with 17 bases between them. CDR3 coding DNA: TGTGCCAGCCTGGACGGAACTTTCCTCTATGGCTACACCTTC. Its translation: CASLDGTFLYGYTF.

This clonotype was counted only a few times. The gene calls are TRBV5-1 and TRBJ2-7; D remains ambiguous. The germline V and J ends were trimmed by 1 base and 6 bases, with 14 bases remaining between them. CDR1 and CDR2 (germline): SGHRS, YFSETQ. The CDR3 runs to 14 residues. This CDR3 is CASSLSGTWGEQYF. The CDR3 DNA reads TGCGCCAGCAGCTTGTCTGGAACCTGGGGCGAGCAGTACTTC.

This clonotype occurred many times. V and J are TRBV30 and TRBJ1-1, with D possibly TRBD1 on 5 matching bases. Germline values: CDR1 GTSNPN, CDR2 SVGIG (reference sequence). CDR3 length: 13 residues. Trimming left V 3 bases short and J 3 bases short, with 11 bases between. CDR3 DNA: TGTGCCTGGAGGCTGGGGCGGGACACTGAAGCTTTCTTT. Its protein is CAWRLGRDTEAFF.

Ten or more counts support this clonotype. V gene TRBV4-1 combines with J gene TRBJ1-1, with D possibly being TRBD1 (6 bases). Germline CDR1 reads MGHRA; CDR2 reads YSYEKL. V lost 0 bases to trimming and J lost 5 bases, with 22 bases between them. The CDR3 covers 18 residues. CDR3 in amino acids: CASSQDFFNLGGRTEAFF. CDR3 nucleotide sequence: TGCGCCAGCAGCCAAGATTTTTTTAATTTGGGGGGGCGTACTGAAGCTTTCTTT.

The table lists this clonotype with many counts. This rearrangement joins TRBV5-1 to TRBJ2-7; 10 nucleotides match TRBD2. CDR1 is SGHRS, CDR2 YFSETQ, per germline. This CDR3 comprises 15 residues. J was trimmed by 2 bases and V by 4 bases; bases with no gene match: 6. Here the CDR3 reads CASSQGTSVAYEQYF. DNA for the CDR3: TGCGCCAGCAGCCAAGGGACTAGCGTGGCCTACGAGCAGTACTTC.

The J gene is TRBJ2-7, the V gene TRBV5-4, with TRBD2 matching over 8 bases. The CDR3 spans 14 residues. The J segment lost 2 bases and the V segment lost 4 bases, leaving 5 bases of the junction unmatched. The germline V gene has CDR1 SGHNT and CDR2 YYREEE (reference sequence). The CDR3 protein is CASSRPGLAYEQYF. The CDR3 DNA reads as TGTGCCAGCAGCAGACCGGGACTAGCCTACGAGCAGTACTTC.

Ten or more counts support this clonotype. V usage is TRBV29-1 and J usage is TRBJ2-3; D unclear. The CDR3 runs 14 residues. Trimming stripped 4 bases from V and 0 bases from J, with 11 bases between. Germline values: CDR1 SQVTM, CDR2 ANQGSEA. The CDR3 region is CSVGGTSSTDTQYF. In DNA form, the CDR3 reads TGCAGCGTTGGCGGCACGTCAAGCACAGATACGCAGTATTTT.

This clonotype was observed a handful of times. The CDR3 DNA follows: TGTGCCTGCCTCTCCGGAAACACCATATATTTT. As protein: CACLSGNTIYF. V usage is TRBV30 and J usage is TRBJ1-3, with D hard to call. V was cut by 6 bases and J by 4 bases, with 7 bases left in between. The CDR3 is 11 amino acids. Germline CDR1 is GTSNPN and CDR2 is SVGIG (reference sequence). The whole variable domain, filled in from reference TRBV30 and TRBJ1-3, reads SQTIHQWPATLVQPVGSPLSLECTVEGTSNPNLYWYRQAAGRGLQLLFYSVGIGQISSEVPQNLSASRPQDRQFILSSKKLLLSDSGFYLCACLSGNTIYFGEGSWLTVV.

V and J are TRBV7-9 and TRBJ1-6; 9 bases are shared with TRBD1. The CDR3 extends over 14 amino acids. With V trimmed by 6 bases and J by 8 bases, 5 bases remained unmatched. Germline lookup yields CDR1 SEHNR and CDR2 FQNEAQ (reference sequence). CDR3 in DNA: TGTGCCAGCAGACCGGACAGGGGAGATTCACCCCTCCACTTT. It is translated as CASRPDRGDSPLHF.

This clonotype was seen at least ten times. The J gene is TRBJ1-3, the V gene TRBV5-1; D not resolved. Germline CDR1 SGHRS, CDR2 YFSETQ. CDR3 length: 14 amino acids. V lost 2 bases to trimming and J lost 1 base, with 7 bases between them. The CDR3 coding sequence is TGCGCCAGCAGCTTCGGTGGGTCTGGAAACACCATATATTTT. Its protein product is CASSFGGSGNTIYF.

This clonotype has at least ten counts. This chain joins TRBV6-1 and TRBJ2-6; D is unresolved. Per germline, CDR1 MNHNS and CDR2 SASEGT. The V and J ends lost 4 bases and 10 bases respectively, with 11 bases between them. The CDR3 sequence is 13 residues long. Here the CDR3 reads CASSARAWNVLTF. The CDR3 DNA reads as TGTGCCAGCAGTGCAAGAGCGTGGAACGTCCTGACTTTC.

The CDR3 spells CASSVATRGAVETQYF. The CDR3 DNA follows: TGTGCCAGCAGCGTAGCTACAAGGGGAGCGGTGGAGACCCAGTACTTC. The rearrangement links TRBV9 to TRBJ2-5, with D possibly called TRBD1 or TRBD2 (5 bases each). The V end lost 0 bases, the J end lost 5 bases, and 17 bases lay between the germline ends. CDR3 size: 16 residues. Germline-derived CDR1 and CDR2 are SGDLS and YYNGEE.

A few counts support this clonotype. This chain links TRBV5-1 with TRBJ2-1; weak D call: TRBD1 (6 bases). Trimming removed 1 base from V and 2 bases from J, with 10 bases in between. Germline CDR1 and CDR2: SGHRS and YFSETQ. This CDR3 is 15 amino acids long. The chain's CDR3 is CASSLQDRTYNEQFF. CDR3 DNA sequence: TGCGCCAGCAGCTTGCAGGACAGAACCTACAATGAGCAGTTCTTC.

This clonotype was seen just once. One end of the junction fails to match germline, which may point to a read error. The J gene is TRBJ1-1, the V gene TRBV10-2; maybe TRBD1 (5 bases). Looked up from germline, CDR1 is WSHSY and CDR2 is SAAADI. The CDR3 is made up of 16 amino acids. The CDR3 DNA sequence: TGCGCCAGCAGTGATATGGTTAGGACACTGAACACTGCAGCTTTCTTT. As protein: CASSDMVRTLNTAAFF.

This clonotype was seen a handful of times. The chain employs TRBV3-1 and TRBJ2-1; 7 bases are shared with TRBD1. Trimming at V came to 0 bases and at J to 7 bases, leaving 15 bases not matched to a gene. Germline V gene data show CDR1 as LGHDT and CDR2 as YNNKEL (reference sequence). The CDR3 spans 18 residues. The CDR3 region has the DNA TGTGCCAGCAGCCAAGACCCTCGGACAGGAAGATTGGGAAATGAGCAGTTCTTC. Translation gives CASSQDPRTGRLGNEQFF.

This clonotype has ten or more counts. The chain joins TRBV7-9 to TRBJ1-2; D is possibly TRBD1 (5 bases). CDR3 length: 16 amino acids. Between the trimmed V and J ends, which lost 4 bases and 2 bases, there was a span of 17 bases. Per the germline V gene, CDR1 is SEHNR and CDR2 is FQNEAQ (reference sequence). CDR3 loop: CASSSSTAILNYGYTF. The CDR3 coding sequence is TGTGCCAGCAGCTCTTCGACAGCCATACTGAACTATGGCTACACCTTC.

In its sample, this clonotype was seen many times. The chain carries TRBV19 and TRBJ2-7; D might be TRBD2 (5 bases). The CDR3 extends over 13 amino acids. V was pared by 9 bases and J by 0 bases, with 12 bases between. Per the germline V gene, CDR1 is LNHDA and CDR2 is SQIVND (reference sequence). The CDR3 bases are TGTGCCAGCACGCCCGGGGTCTCCTACGAGCAGTACTTC. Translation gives CASTPGVSYEQYF.

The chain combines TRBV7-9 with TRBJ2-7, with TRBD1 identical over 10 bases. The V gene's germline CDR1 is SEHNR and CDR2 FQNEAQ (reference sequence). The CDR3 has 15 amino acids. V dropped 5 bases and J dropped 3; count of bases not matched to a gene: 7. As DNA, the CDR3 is TGTGCCAGCAGCCCACAAGGACAGGGGGGCTACGAGCAGTACTTC. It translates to CASSPQGQGGYEQYF.